The 19 T cell receptor beta chains in this list originate from one sample, sequenced in a study of cytomegalovirus exposure and HLA in healthy donors. Both 60 Vbeta primers and 13 Jbeta primers went into the PCR. Assay used: immunoSEQ multiplex PCR; TCRdb lists only in-frame clones, some missing. Seen here are fewer than 150,000 clones, 77% observed once, and the top ten hold roughly 4%. Sequencing was carried out using PBMCs. The source is a human donor in good health.

The chain joins TRBV19 to TRBJ2-3, with TRBD2 as a possible D gene (6 bases). Germline V CDR1 and CDR2: LNHDA, SQIVND (reference sequence). The CDR3 spans 15 residues. V was trimmed by 3 bases and J by 7 bases, leaving 17 bases between them. This CDR3 is CASSIGGIRTNTQYF. CDR3 bases: TGTGCCAGTAGTATCGGCGGGATCCGAACGAATACGCAGTATTTT.

The chain carries TRBV5-1 and TRBJ2-3; TRBD2 matches 9 bases. V lost 1 base and J lost 2; bases outside the gene matches: 8. This CDR3 is 17 amino acids long. Looked up from germline, CDR1 is SGHRS and CDR2 is YFSETQ. The CDR3: CASSLFASGANTDTQYF. The CDR3 bases are TGCGCCAGCAGCTTGTTCGCTAGCGGGGCGAACACAGATACGCAGTATTTT. The entire variable domain, with the rest obtained from reference TRBV5-1 and TRBJ2-3, is as follows: KAGVTQTPRYLIKTRGQQVTLSCSPISGHRSVSWYQQTPGQGLQFLFEYFSETQRNKGNFPGRFSGRQFSNSRSEMNVSTLELGDSALYLCASSLFASGANTDTQYFGPGTRLTVL.

The chain employs TRBV7-3 and TRBJ2-7, with unresolved D. The CDR3 is 12 amino acids. Germline CDR1 reads SGHTA; CDR2 reads FQGTGA. V was trimmed by 1 base and J by 5 bases, leaving 6 bases between them. The CDR3 DNA reads as TGTGCCAGCAGCTTAATTACGGACGAGCAGTACTTC. Translating gives CASSLITDEQYF.

This chain uses TRBV9 with TRBJ1-1, with TRBD1 as a possible D gene (6 bases). Germline V gives CDR1 SGDLS, CDR2 YYNGEE. This CDR3 region has 14 residues. The germline V and J ends were trimmed by 1 base and 1 base, with 8 bases remaining between them. The CDR3 sequence: CASSVRQENTEAFF. The DNA of the CDR3 is TGTGCCAGCAGCGTAAGACAGGAGAACACTGAAGCTTTCTTT. Complete variable domain (other parts from reference TRBV9 and TRBJ1-1): DSGVTQTPKHLITATGQRVTLRCSPRSGDLSVYWYQQSLDQGLQFLIQYYNGEERAKGNILERFSAQQFPDLHSELNLSSLELGDSALYFCASSVRQENTEAFFGQGTRLTVV.

This chain uses TRBV6-1 with TRBJ1-1; 8 nucleotides match TRBD1. CDR1 and CDR2 (germline): MNHNS, SASEGT. V lost 4 bases, J lost 3 bases, and 1 base stayed unmatched. The CDR3 is 13 residues long. The CDR3 sequence: CASSGQGHTEAFF. In DNA, the CDR3 is TGTGCCAGCAGTGGACAGGGGCACACTGAAGCTTTCTTT.

The chain employs TRBV4-2 and TRBJ2-3; 9 positions match TRBD2. J lost 2 bases, V lost 0 bases, and 6 bases had no gene match. CDR1 and CDR2 from the germline V gene are LGHNA and YNFKEQ. The CDR3 runs to 17 residues. CDR3 in amino acids: CASSQEASGTPTDTQYF. For the CDR3, the DNA is TGTGCCAGCAGCCAAGAGGCTAGCGGGACACCCACAGATACGCAGTATTTT.

The genes are TRBV7-3 and TRBJ1-1; D possibly corresponds to TRBD1 (5 bases). CDR3 size: 14 residues. V was pared by 3 bases and J by 1 base, with 9 bases between. Germline CDR1 is SGHTA and CDR2 is FQGTGA. Written as DNA, the CDR3 is TGTGCCAGCAGCTTGGCAGGGCCGAACACTGAAGCTTTCTTT. Protein product: CASSLAGPNTEAFF.

In the case of this clone: The sample contains more than one DNA sequence encoding this CDR3. The chain couples TRBV5-1 to TRBJ2-7; 7 bases fit TRBD2. This CDR3 region has 15 residues. V lost 0 bases to trimming and J lost 2 bases; unmatched junction nucleotides: 5. Germline assignment: CDR1 SGHRS and CDR2 YFSETQ. Here the CDR3 reads CASSLAGGRAYEQYF. CDR3 DNA sequence: TGCGCCAGCAGCTTGGCTGGCGGGAGAGCCTACGAGCAGTACTTC.

The sample holds a few counts of this clone. The rearrangement joins TRBV5-4 to TRBJ1-3; D not certain. Trimming left V 3 bases short and J 7 bases short, with 20 bases between. The CDR3 extends over 16 amino acids. The V gene's germline CDR1 is SGHNT and CDR2 YYREEE (reference sequence). The CDR3: CASSYTPDRVWNTIYF. The CDR3 DNA is TGTGCCAGCAGCTACACACCCGATCGGGTTTGGAACACCATATATTTT.

This sequence joins TRBV10-1 and TRBJ2-3, with D possibly TRBD2 on 6 matching bases. The CDR3 is 15 amino acids. Per germline, CDR1 WNHNN and CDR2 SYGVQD (reference sequence). Between the trimmed V and J ends, which lost 2 bases and 6 bases, there was a span of 15 bases. CDR3 DNA sequence: TGCGCCAGCAGTGAGGGAGCGGGTAGGCCGGATACGCAGTATTTT. It is translated as CASSEGAGRPDTQYF.

This clone was counted once. V usage is TRBV28 and J usage is TRBJ2-5; D possibly corresponds to TRBD1 (6 bases). Trimming removed 4 bases from V and 5 bases from J, with 11 bases in between. The CDR3 length is 13 residues. Germline CDR1 reads MDHEN; CDR2 reads SYDVKM. The CDR3 DNA is TGTGCCAGCAGTTCATCAGGGGTGGAGACCCAGTACTTC. Amino acids: CASSSSGVETQYF.

Concerning this clone: Germline and junction disagree at one end, which may indicate a read error. This sample includes further DNA sequences coding for the same CDR3. V usage is TRBV28 and J usage is TRBJ1-3; D remains ambiguous. In germline, CDR1 is MDHEN, CDR2 SYDVKM. This CDR3 region has 15 residues. The CDR3 is CASSSDWAPRNTIYF. Written as DNA, the CDR3 is TGTGCCAGTAGTTCCGATTGGGCCCCTCGAAACACCATATATTTT.

The DNA for the CDR3 is TGTGCCAGCAGCTCTCTTGGTCCGACTAGCGGGAGTAGGGGTGAGCAGTTCTTC. It specifies CASSSLGPTSGSRGEQFF. V usage is TRBV11-2 and J usage is TRBJ2-1, with 12 bases fitting TRBD2. Germline V gene lookup returns CDR1 SGHAT and CDR2 FQNNGV. The CDR3 spans 18 residues. Unmatched junction bases numbered 16, after V lost 4 bases and J lost 9 bases.

The chain recombines TRBV28 with TRBJ2-7; a possible D gene is TRBD1 (6 bases). This CDR3 contains 15 residues. Germline V gives CDR1 MDHEN, CDR2 SYDVKM. Trimming removed 2 bases from V and 3 bases from J, with 14 bases in between. The CDR3 DNA reads TGTGCCAGCAGTTTACCCAGGGGCCCAAACTACGAGCAGTACTTC. It codes for CASSLPRGPNYEQYF.

This clone turned up a few times. The chain uses TRBV11-3 and TRBJ2-1, with 9 bases matching TRBD1. Germline trimming cut 10 bases from V and 9 bases from J; bases unmatched to any gene: 16. The V gene's germline CDR1 is SGHNT and CDR2 YENEEA. The CDR3 runs 15 residues. CDR3 DNA: TGTGCCACAGAAGACCGGGACAGGGATAGTAGTGAGCAGTTCTTC. Translated: CATEDRDRDSSEQFF.

The table lists this clone with a few counts. The J gene is TRBJ2-2, the V gene TRBV5-4; perhaps TRBD2 as D (7 bases). Between the trimmed V and J ends, which lost 3 bases and 4 bases, there was a span of 16 bases. Germline CDR1 reads SGHNT; CDR2 reads YYREEE (reference sequence). The CDR3 extends over 16 amino acids. In nucleotides, the CDR3 is TGTGCCAGCAGCTGGGGGGGCGCTAGTTTCACCGGGGAGCTGTTTTTT. Amino acid sequence: CASSWGGASFTGELFF.

The chain combines TRBV13 with TRBJ2-7; perhaps TRBD2 as D (7 bases). There are 16 residues in the CDR3. Germline values: CDR1 PRHDT, CDR2 FYEKMQ (reference sequence). V was clipped by 2 bases and J by 5 bases, with 19 bases between them. The CDR3 nucleotides read TGTGCCAGCAGCTTACTTAGCGGGCGGCAGGGGCACGAGCAGTACTTC. This translates into CASSLLSGRQGHEQYF.

The chain joins TRBV6-6 to TRBJ1-1; 8 positions match TRBD1. From germline, CDR1 is MNHNY and CDR2 SVGAGI (reference sequence). The CDR3 length is 14 residues. V was pared by 4 bases and J by 0 bases, with 1 base of the junction left unmatched. The CDR3 nucleotides read TGTGCCAGCAGTTCGACAGGGGTGAACACTGAAGCTTTCTTT. Protein sequence: CASSSTGVNTEAFF.

The rearrangement links TRBV5-1 to TRBJ1-4; D perhaps matches TRBD1 (6 bases). V was shortened by 1 base and J by 0 bases, with 10 bases between the two germline ends. The CDR3 is 16 amino acids. From germline, CDR1 is SGHRS and CDR2 YFSETQ. The CDR3 region has the DNA TGCGCCAGCAGCTTGAGTCGACAGGCAACTAATGAAAAACTGTTTTTT. It encodes CASSLSRQATNEKLFF.